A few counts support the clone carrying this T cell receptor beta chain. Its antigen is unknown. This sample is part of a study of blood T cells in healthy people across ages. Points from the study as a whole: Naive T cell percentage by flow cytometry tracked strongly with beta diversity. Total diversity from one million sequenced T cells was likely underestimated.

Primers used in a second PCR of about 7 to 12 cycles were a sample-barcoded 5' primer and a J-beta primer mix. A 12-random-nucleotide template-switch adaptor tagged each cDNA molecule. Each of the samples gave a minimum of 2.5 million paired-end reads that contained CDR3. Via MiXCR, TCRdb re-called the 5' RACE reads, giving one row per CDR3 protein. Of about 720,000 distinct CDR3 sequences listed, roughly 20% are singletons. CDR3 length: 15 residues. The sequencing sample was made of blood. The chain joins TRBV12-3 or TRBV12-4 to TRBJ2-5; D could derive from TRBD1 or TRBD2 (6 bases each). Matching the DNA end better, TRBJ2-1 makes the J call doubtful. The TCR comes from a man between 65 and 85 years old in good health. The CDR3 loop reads CASSLRSWGANEQFF. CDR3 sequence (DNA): TGTGCCAGCAGTTTACGGTCGTGGGGGGCCAATGAGCAGTTCTTC.